This T cell receptor (beta chain) was profiled in a study of blood T cell repertoires in COVID-19. Study as a whole: Sample material is recorded as cDNA or gDNA derived from T cells, B-cell-depleted T cells, or PBMCs.

This clone has a single count. Methods used by the authors: Estimated nucleated cell counts came from reference gene primer amplification. Libraries were prepared by immunoSEQ multiplex PCR; TCRdb keeps only in-frame clonotypes and omits some of them. V and J calls and clone size are given by that table; D and trimming were obtained from the DNA. The table has 65,000 to 80,000 clones, just over 85% seen once. The CDR3 consists of 14 residues. V dropped 6 bases and J dropped 0; count of bases not matched to a gene: 3. Germline CDR1 and CDR2: MDHEN and SYDVKM. The sequenced material came from peripheral blood. This chain connects TRBV28 to TRBJ1-2; TRBD1 aligns across 8 bases. This TCR was sampled from a man aged 25 to 45 with acute or convalescent COVID-19. CDR3: CASRTTGANYGYTF. The CDR3 DNA follows: TGTGCCAGCAGGACGACAGGGGCTAACTATGGCTACACCTTC.